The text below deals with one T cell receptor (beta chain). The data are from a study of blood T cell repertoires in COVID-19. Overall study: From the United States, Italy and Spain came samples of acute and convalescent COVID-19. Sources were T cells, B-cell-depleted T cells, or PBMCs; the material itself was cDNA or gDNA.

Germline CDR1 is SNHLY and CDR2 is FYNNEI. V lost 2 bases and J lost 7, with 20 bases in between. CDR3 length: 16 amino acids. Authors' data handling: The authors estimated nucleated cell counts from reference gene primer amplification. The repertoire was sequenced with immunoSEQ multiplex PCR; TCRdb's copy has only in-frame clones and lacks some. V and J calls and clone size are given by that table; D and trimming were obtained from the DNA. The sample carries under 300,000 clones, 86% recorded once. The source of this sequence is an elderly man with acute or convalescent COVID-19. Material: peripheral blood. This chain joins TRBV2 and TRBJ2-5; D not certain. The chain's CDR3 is CASSEKEQIFMRTQYF. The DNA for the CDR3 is TGTGCCAGCAGTGAAAAGGAACAGATCTTCATGAGGACCCAGTACTTC.